The 11 T cell receptor beta chains listed next were all sequenced from one sample in a study of blood T cell repertoires in COVID-19. The method was immunoSEQ multiplex PCR; TCRdb's version includes in-frame clones alone and lacks a portion of them. The data show roughly 240,000 clones, 85% to 90% seen once. Sequencing was performed on PBMCs or T cells enriched from blood (not recorded which). The receptors were gathered from a man aged 45-65 years who had been exposed to COVID-19.

The chain recombines TRBV7-8 with TRBJ2-3; possible D gene TRBD1, 5 bases. This CDR3 contains 16 residues. V shed 2 bases and J shed 2 bases, with 14 bases lying between them. Germline CDR1 reads SGHVS; CDR2 reads FQNEAQ. The CDR3 sequence is CASSLRDSDLTDTQYF. In DNA, the CDR3 is TGTGCCAGCAGCTTACGTGACAGCGACCTCACAGATACGCAGTATTTT.

The chain combines TRBV7-9 with TRBJ2-2, with TRBD1 identical over 10 bases. Looked up from germline, CDR1 is SEHNR and CDR2 is FQNEAQ (reference sequence). CDR3 length equals 13 residues. The junction had 8 bases not matched to a gene; V was cut back by 9 bases and J by 10 bases. The CDR3 DNA follows: TGTGCCAGTCTCGGGACAGGGGCCCAGGAGCTGTTTTTT. Its translation is CASLGTGAQELFF.

The chain has TRBV4-1 and TRBJ1-5; D remains ambiguous. V was pared by 5 bases and J by 7 bases, with 15 bases between. The CDR3 contains 14 residues. CDR1 is MGHRA and CDR2 is YSYEKL in the germline V gene. CDR3 region: CASSLTAAKQPQHF. The CDR3 DNA reads as TGCGCCAGCAGCTTGACCGCAGCGAAGCAGCCCCAGCATTTT.

J is TRBJ2-7 and V is TRBV7-9; a possible D gene is TRBD2 (5 bases). CDR1 SEHNR and CDR2 FQNEAQ come from the germline V gene (reference sequence). The V end lost 2 bases, the J end lost 6 bases, and 11 bases lay between the germline ends. The CDR3 is 13 residues long. The CDR3 loop reads CASSLTPRAEQYF. CDR3 bases: TGTGCCAGCAGCTTAACCCCGAGGGCCGAGCAGTACTTC.

The chain joins TRBV18 to TRBJ1-1, with D possibly matching TRBD1 (6 bases). CDR1 KGHSH and CDR2 LQKENI come from the germline V gene. Trimming cost V 3 bases and J 7 bases, with 12 bases left between them. There are 13 residues in the CDR3. DNA of the CDR3: TGTGCCAGCTCACCGGATCGACAGGTTGAAGCTTTCTTT. It codes for CASSPDRQVEAFF.

The chain joins TRBV5-1 to TRBJ1-5; TRBD1 aligns across 10 bases. The CDR3 loop spans 16 amino acids. V lost 0 bases, J lost 4 bases, and 4 bases stayed unmatched. Per germline, CDR1 SGHRS and CDR2 YFSETQ. The CDR3 bases are TGCGCCAGCAGCTTGGGGACAGGGGGACCTAATCAGCCCCAGCATTTT. Translation: CASSLGTGGPNQPQHF. Complete variable domain (other parts from reference TRBV5-1 and TRBJ1-5): KAGVTQTPRYLIKTRGQQVTLSCSPISGHRSVSWYQQTPGQGLQFLFEYFSETQRNKGNFPGRFSGRQFSNSRSEMNVSTLELGDSALYLCASSLGTGGPNQPQHFGDGTRLSIL.

This chain links TRBV6-1 with TRBJ1-2, with D perhaps TRBD1 (5 bases). CDR3 length: 14 residues. V gave up 2 bases and J gave up 3 bases, with 10 bases separating them. CDR1 is MNHNS and CDR2 is SASEGT in the germline V gene. The CDR3 nucleotides read TGTGCCAGCAGTGAACGTCGGGGGGACTATGGCTACACCTTC. Amino acids: CASSERRGDYGYTF.

The chain uses TRBV6-6 and TRBJ1-2; maybe TRBD1 (5 bases). The CDR3 runs to 14 residues. CDR1 is MNHNY, CDR2 SVGAGI, per germline (reference sequence). V lost 7 bases and J 3 bases, leaving 15 bases between the germline ends. CDR3 DNA: TGTGCCAGCACAAAGGGGTTGTTAGACTATGGCTACACCTTC. Its protein product is CASTKGLLDYGYTF.

The rearrangement links TRBV27 to TRBJ2-7; D uncertain. This CDR3 has 13 residues. Trimming shortened V by 4 bases and J by 1 base, and 8 bases separated the two germline ends. CDR1 and CDR2 from the germline V gene are MNHEY and SMNVEV (reference sequence). In nucleotides, the CDR3 is TGTGCCAGCAGTTCCCAGGATTCCTACGAGCAGTACTTC. It specifies CASSSQDSYEQYF.

The chain couples TRBV28 to TRBJ2-3, with TRBD2 identical over 7 bases. The trim removed 10 bases at V and 7 bases at J, leaving 8 bases unmatched. The CDR3 consists of 12 residues. Germline V gives CDR1 MDHEN, CDR2 SYDVKM. CDR3: CATEGGPYTQYF. CDR3 in DNA: TGTGCCACGGAGGGAGGGCCCTATACGCAGTATTTT.

V gene TRBV9 combines with J gene TRBJ1-5, with 8 bases identical to TRBD1. This CDR3 contains 15 residues. CDR1 is SGDLS and CDR2 is YYNGEE in the germline V gene. Losses at the gene ends were 3 bases for V and 3 bases for J; bases not matched to a gene: 5. CDR3 coding DNA: TGTGCCAGCAGCGCTACAGGGGGACTCAATCAGCCCCAGCATTTT. Encoded protein: CASSATGGLNQPQHF.